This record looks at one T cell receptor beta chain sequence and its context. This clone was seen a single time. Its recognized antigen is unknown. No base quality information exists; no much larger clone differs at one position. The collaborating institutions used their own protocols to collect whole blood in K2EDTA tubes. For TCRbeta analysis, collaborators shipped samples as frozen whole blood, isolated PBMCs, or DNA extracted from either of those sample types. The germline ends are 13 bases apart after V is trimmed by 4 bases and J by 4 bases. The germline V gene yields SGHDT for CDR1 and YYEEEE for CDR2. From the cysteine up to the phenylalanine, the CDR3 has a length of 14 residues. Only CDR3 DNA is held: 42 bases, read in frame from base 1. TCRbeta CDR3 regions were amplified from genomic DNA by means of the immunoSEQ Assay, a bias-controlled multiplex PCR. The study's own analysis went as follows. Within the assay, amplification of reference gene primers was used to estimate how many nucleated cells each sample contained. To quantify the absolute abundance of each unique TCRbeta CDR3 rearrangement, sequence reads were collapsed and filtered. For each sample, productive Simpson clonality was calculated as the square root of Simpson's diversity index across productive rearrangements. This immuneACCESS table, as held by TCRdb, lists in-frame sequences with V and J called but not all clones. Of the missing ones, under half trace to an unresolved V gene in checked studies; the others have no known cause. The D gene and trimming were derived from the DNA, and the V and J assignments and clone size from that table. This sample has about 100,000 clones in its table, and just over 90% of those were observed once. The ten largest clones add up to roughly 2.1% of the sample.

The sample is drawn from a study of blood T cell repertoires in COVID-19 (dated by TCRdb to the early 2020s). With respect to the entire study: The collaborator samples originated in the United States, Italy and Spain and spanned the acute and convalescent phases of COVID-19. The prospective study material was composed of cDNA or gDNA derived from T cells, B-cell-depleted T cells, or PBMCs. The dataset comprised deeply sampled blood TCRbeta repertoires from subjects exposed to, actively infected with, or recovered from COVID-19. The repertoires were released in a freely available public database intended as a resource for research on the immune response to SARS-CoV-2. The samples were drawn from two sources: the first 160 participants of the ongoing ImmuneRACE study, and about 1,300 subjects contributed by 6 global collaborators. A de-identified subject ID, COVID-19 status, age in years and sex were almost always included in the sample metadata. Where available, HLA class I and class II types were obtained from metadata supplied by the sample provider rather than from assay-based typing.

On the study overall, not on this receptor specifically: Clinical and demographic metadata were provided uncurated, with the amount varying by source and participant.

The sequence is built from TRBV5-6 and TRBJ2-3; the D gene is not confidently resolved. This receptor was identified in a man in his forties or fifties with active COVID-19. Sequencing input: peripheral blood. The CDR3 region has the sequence CASSLGSIADTQYF. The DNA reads TGTGCCAGCAGCCTGGGTAGCATCGCAGATACGCAGTATTTT.